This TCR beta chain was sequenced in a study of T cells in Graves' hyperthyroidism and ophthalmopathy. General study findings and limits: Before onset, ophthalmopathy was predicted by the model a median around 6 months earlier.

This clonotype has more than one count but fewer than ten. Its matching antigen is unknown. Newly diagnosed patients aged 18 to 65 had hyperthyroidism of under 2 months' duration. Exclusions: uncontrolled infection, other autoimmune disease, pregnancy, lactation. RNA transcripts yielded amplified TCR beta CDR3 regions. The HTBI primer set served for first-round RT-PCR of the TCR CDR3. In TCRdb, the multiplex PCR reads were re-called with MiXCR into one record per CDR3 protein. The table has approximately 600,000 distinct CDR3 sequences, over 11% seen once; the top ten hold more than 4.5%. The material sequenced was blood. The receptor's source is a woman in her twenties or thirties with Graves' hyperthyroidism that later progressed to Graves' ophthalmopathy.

CDR3 amino acids: CASSLAPSGLAAQGRFF. The DNA for the CDR3 is TGTGCCAGCAGTTTAGCACCCTCGGGACTAGCGGCTCAGGGTAGGTTCTTC. The chain employs TRBV12-3 or TRBV12-4 and TRBJ2-1, with 11 nucleotides matching TRBD2. The CDR3 runs 17 residues. V shed 0 bases and J 15 bases; nucleotides not matched to a gene: 16.